This T cell receptor (beta chain) originates from a study of control samples from healthy donors and cancer patients. With 2 bases removed from V and 5 bases from J, the gap between germline ends came to 19 bases. CDR1 and CDR2 (germline): KGHSH, LQKENI. The CDR3 spans 17 residues. Clones were read by immunoSEQ multiplex PCR, and TCRdb kept only the in-frame ones, dropping some. The top ten clones hold 6.5% to 9% of a sample with 100,000 to 150,000 clones, more than 85% of them seen once. This clonotype was sampled from a young woman in good health. The sequenced material came from blood. The gene calls are TRBV18 and TRBJ2-1; D gene uncertain. This CDR3 is CASSPAGTVTRDNEQFF. The CDR3, as DNA: TGTGCCAGCTCACCAGCAGGAACGGTCACACGGGACAATGAGCAGTTCTTC. Variable domain in full (rest from reference TRBV18 and TRBJ2-1): NAGVMQNPRHLVRRRGQEARLRCSPMKGHSHVYWYRQLPEEGLKFMVYLQKENIIDESGMPKERFSAEFPKEGPSILRIQQVVRGDSAAYFCASSPAGTVTRDNEQFFGPGTRLTVL.